This TCR beta chain was recorded in a study of yellow fever vaccine responses in identical twins. J gave up 6 bases and V 3 bases, and 4 bases lay outside the gene matches. The CDR3 is 15 residues long. Germline V gives CDR1 ENHRY, CDR2 SYGVKD. Each CDR3 protein is one row after TCRdb ran MiXCR on the RT-PCR reads. Altogether fewer than 4,500 distinct CDR3 sequences are present, about 80% being singletons, with the ten largest covering about 3.5%. This clonotype originated in a woman between 18 and 30 years old who received the yellow fever vaccine. The sample consisted of T cells from blood (PBMCs), unsorted or a sorted subset (not recorded which), taken before or after yellow fever vaccination (not recorded which). This rearrangement joins TRBV10-3 to TRBJ2-1; 11 bases align to TRBD2. CDR3 DNA sequence: TGTGCCATCAGTGAAGAACTAGCGGGAGTCAATGAGCAGTTCTTC. Encoded protein: CAISEELAGVNEQFF.